One sample yielded the 9 T cell receptor beta chains listed below, sequenced in a study of molecular identifiers for immune sequencing clone quantification. In TCRdb, the PCR reads were re-called with MiXCR into one record per CDR3 protein. The data show about 89,000 distinct CDR3 sequences, around 20% seen once. The sequenced material came from naive CD8+ T cells from blood, with Jurkat cell RNA spiked in. Subset in this sample: FACS-sorted CD8+CD4-CCR7+CD45RA+ naive T cells. Every receptor here comes from a human donor in good health. Some libraries in this study had Jurkat cell RNA spiked in.

This clonotype appeared a few times. The rearrangement uses TRBV27 and TRBJ2-1; 13 bases are a match to TRBD2. Germline V gene data show CDR1 as MNHEY and CDR2 as SMNVEV (reference sequence). The CDR3 runs to 16 residues. J gave up 4 bases and V 4 bases, and 4 bases lay outside the gene matches. The CDR3 here is CASSSGLAGFYNEQFF. The CDR3 coding sequence is TGTGCCAGCAGTTCGGGACTAGCGGGATTTTACAATGAGCAGTTCTTC.

This clonotype was found many times. V is TRBV20-1 and J is TRBJ2-2; the D gene is possibly TRBD2 (6 bases). With 6 bases removed from V and 9 bases from J, the gap between germline ends came to 14 bases. This CDR3 has 12 amino acids. Germline V lookup: CDR1 DFQATT, CDR2 SNEGSKA (reference sequence). The CDR3 protein is CSATREDRELFF. The DNA of the CDR3 is TGCAGTGCCACTAGGGAGGACCGGGAGCTGTTTTTT.

This clonotype was counted at least ten times. The chain recombines TRBV20-1 with TRBJ2-7, with D perhaps TRBD1 or TRBD2 (5 bases each). The CDR3 consists of 13 residues. Germline CDR1 is DFQATT and CDR2 is SNEGSKA (reference sequence). V was clipped by 5 bases and J by 0 bases, with 11 bases between them. The CDR3 loop is CSAEPGSSYEQYF. Written as DNA, the CDR3 is TGCAGTGCTGAGCCAGGGAGCTCCTACGAGCAGTACTTC.

This clonotype turned up a few times. A much larger clone lies a single base off, so this may be a read error. The chain combines TRBV4-1 with TRBJ1-2; D is perhaps TRBD1 (6 bases). CDR3 length equals 16 residues. Germline loops: CDR1 MGHRA, CDR2 YSYEKL. V was pared by 0 bases and J by 3 bases, with 14 bases between. CDR3: CASSQDGRGTYYGYTF. CDR3 sequence (DNA): TGCGCCAGCAGCCAAGATGGTAGGGGGACGTACTATGGCTACACCTTC.

This clonotype showed up many times. V gene TRBV5-1 combines with J gene TRBJ1-5; TRBD1 is a possible D gene (6 bases). The CDR3 runs 13 residues. Germline V gives CDR1 SGHRS, CDR2 YFSETQ. Between the trimmed V and J ends, which lost 5 bases and 5 bases, there was a span of 11 bases. The CDR3 loop reads CASRQDSYQPQHF. The DNA for the CDR3 is TGCGCCAGCAGACAGGACAGCTATCAGCCCCAGCATTTT.

This clonotype occurred a few times. The gene calls are TRBV27 and TRBJ2-1, with 8 bases fitting TRBD2. The CDR3 is 15 residues long. Germline V gene lookup returns CDR1 MNHEY and CDR2 SMNVEV (reference sequence). The J segment lost 2 bases and the V segment lost 2 bases, leaving 2 bases of the junction unmatched. The CDR3 loop is CASSLSGGPYNEQFF. CDR3 DNA sequence: TGTGCCAGCAGTTTAAGCGGGGGTCCCTACAATGAGCAGTTCTTC.

This clonotype appeared many times. The V gene is TRBV10-3, the J gene TRBJ2-3; 7 bases are shared with TRBD1. Germline trimming cut 3 bases from V and 1 base from J; bases unmatched to any gene: 1. The CDR3 is made up of 14 amino acids. Looked up from germline, CDR1 is ENHRY and CDR2 is SYGVKD. The CDR3 is CAISDGTGTDTQYF. DNA for the CDR3: TGTGCCATCAGTGACGGGACAGGCACAGATACGCAGTATTTT.

This clonotype has ten or more counts. The rearrangement uses TRBV4-1 and TRBJ2-3; D is undetermined. V was shortened by 0 bases and J by 3 bases, with 7 bases between the two germline ends. The CDR3 length is 14 residues. Germline assignment: CDR1 MGHRA and CDR2 YSYEKL. The CDR3 DNA reads as TGCGCCAGCAGCCAAGATATGCCGACAGATACGCAGTATTTT. This translates into CASSQDMPTDTQYF.

This clonotype was seen a handful of times. An end of the junction does not agree with germline; a read error may underlie this. The J gene is TRBJ2-1, the V gene TRBV7-9; 8 positions agree with TRBD2. Germline lookup yields CDR1 SEHNR and CDR2 FQNEAQ (reference sequence). The CDR3 is made up of 17 amino acids. CDR3: CASSRTSSGGLSNEQSF. The DNA for the CDR3 is TGTGCCAGCAGCAGGACTAGCTCTGGGGGCCTTTCCAATGAGCAGTCCTTC.